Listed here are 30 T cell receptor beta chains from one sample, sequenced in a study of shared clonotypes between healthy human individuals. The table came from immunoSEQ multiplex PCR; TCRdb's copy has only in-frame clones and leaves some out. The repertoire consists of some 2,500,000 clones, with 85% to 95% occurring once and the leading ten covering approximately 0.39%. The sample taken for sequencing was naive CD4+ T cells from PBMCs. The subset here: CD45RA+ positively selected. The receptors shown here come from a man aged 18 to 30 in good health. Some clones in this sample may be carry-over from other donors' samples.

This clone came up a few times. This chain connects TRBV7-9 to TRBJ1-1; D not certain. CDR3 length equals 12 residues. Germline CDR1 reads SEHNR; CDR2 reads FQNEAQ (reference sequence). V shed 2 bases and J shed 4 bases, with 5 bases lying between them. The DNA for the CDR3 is TGTGCCAGCAGCTTATCGCCCACTGAAGCTTTCTTT. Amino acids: CASSLSPTEAFF.

CDR3 coding DNA: TGTGCCAGCAGCTTAGCGGGCGGGACCGGGGAGCTGTTTTTT. It specifies CASSLAGGTGELFF. The rearrangement joins TRBV7-3 to TRBJ2-2, with D tentatively TRBD2 (5 bases). This CDR3 spans 14 amino acids. Germline CDR1 reads SGHTA; CDR2 reads FQGTGA. V shed 2 bases and J shed 5 bases, with 9 bases lying between them.

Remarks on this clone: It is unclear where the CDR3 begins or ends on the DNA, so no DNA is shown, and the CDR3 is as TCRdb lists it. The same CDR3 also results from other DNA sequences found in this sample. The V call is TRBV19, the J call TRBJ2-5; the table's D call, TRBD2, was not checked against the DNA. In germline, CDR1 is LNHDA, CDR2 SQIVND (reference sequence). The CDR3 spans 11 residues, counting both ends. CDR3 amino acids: CASTSGETQYF.

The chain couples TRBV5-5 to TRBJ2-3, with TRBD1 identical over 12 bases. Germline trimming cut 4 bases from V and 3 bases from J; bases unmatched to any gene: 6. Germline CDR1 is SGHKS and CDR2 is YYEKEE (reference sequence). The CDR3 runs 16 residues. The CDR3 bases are TGTGCCAGCAGCGGGGGGACAGGGGGCAGGACAGATACGCAGTATTTT. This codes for CASSGGTGGRTDTQYF.

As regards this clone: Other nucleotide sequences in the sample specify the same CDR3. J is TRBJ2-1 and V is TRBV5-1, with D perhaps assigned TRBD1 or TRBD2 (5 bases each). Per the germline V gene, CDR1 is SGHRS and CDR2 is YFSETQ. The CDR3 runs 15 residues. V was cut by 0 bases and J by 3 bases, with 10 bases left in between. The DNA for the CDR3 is TGCGCCAGCAGCTTGGCCGGGACGGACTACAATGAGCAGTTCTTC. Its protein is CASSLAGTDYNEQFF.

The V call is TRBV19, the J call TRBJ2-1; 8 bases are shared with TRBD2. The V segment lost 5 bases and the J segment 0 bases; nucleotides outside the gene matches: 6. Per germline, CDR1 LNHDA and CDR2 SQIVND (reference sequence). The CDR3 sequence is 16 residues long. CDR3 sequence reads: CASSSLAGSSYNEQFF. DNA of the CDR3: TGTGCCAGTAGTTCGCTAGCGGGTAGCTCCTACAATGAGCAGTTCTTC.

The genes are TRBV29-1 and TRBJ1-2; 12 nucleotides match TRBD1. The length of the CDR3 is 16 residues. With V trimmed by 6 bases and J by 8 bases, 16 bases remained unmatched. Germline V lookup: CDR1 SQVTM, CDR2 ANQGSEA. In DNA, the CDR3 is TGCAGCGTATTTAAACCCCCGGGACAGGGGGCGGAGGGCTACACCTTC. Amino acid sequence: CSVFKPPGQGAEGYTF.

CDR3 protein: CASSLGRGTEKLFF. In nucleotides, the CDR3 is TGTGCCAGCAGTTTAGGCAGGGGAACCGAAAAACTGTTTTTT. The chain recombines TRBV27 with TRBJ1-4; D is perhaps TRBD1 (6 bases). Germline CDR1 reads MNHEY; CDR2 reads SMNVEV (reference sequence). Trimming shortened V by 2 bases and J by 8 bases, and 12 bases separated the two germline ends. The CDR3 is 14 amino acids.

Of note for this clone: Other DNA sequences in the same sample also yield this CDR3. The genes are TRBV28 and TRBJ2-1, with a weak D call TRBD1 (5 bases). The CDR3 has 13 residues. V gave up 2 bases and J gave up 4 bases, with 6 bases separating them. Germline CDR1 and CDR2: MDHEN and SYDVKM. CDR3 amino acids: CASSLDSYNEQFF. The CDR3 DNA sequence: TGTGCCAGCAGTTTAGACAGTTACAATGAGCAGTTCTTC.

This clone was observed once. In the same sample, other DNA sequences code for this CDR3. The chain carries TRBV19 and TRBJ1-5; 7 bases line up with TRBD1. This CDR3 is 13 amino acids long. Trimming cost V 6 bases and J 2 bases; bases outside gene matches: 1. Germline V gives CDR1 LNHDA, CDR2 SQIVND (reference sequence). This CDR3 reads CASSRGGNQPQHF. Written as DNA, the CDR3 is TGTGCCAGTAGCAGGGGGGGCAATCAGCCCCAGCATTTT.

The CDR3, as DNA: TGTGCCAGCAGCGCTGACACTAACACCGGGGAGCTGTTTTTT. Residues: CASSADTNTGELFF. J is TRBJ2-2 and V is TRBV9; D gene ambiguous. The CDR3 runs 14 residues. The germline gives CDR1 SGDLS, CDR2 YYNGEE. Trimming took 3 bases from V and 2 from J, leaving 8 bases between them.

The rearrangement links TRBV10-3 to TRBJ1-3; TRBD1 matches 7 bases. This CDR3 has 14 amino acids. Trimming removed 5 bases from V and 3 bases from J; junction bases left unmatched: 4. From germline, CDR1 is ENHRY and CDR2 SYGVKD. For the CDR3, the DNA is TGTGCCATCAGTCCAACAGGGGTTGGAAACACCATATATTTT. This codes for CAISPTGVGNTIYF.

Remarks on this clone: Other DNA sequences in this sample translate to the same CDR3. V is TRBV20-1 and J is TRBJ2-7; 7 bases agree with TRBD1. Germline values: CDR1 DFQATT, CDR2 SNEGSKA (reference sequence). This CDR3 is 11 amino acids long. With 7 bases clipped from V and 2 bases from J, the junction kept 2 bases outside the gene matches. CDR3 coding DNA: TGCAGTGGACAGGGAGCCTACGAGCAGTACTTC. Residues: CSGQGAYEQYF.

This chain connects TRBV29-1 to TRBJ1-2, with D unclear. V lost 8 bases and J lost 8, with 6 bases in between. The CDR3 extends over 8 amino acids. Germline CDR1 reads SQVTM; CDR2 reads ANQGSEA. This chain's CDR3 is CSSGGYTF. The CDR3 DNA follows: TGCAGCTCGGGGGGCTACACCTTC.

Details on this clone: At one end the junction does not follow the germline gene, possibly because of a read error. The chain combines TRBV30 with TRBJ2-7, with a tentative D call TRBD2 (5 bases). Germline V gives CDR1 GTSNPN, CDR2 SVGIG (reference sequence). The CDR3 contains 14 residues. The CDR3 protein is CAWGTRWGSSEQYF. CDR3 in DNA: TGTGCCTGGGGCACTAGATGGGGATCCTCCGAGCAGTACTTC.

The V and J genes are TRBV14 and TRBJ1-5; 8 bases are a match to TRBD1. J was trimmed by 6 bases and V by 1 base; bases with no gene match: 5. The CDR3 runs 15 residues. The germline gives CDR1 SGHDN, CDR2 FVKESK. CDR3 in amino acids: CASSQGQGPGQPQHF. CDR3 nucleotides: TGTGCCAGCAGCCAAGGACAGGGGCCGGGTCAGCCCCAGCATTTT. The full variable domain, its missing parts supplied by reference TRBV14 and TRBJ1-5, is EAGVTQFPSHSVIEKGQTVTLRCDPISGHDNLYWYRRVMGKEIKFLLHFVKESKQDESGMPNNRFLAERTGGTYSTLKVQPAELEDSGVYFCASSQGQGPGQPQHFGDGTRLSIL.

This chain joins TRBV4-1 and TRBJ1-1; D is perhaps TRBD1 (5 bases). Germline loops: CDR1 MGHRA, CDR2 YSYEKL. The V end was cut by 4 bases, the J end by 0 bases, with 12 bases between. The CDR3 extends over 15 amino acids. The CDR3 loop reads CASSPPGALNTEAFF. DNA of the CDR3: TGCGCCAGCAGCCCCCCCGGGGCCTTGAACACTGAAGCTTTCTTT.

DNA for the CDR3: TGCGCCAGCAGCTTGGCCGGAGAAGATGGAAACACCATATATTTT. Its protein product is CASSLAGEDGNTIYF. The chain combines TRBV5-1 with TRBJ1-3, with unresolved D. Germline V gene lookup returns CDR1 SGHRS and CDR2 YFSETQ. The CDR3 totals 15 residues. Trimming removed 0 bases at V and 3 bases at J, with 10 bases between.

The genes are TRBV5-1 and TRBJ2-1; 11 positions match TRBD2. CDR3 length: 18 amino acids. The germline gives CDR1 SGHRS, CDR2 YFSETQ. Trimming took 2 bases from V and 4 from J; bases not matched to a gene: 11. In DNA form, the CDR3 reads TGCGCCAGCAGCTTATACATAGTAGCGGGAGGGTCTTACAATGAGCAGTTCTTC. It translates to CASSLYIVAGGSYNEQFF.

This chain's CDR3 is CASSDRDRATYEQYF. The CDR3 DNA reads as TGTGCCAGCAGCGACCGGGACAGGGCCACCTACGAGCAGTACTTC. V and J are TRBV5-4 and TRBJ2-7, with 9 positions matching TRBD1. V dropped 4 bases and J dropped 2; count of bases not matched to a gene: 7. Germline-derived CDR1 and CDR2 are SGHNT and YYREEE (reference sequence). The CDR3 is 15 amino acids.

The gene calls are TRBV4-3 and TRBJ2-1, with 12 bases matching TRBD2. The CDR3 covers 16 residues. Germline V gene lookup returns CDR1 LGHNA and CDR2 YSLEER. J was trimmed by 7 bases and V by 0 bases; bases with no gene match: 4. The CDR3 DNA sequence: TGCGCCAGCAGCCAAGAGACTAGCGGGAGTTTGAATGAGCAGTTCTTC. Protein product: CASSQETSGSLNEQFF.

The CDR3 region has the DNA TGCGCCAGCAGCCCCCCGACAGGGGGGACGGCTGAAGCTTTCTTT. Translated, it gives CASSPPTGGTAEAFF. The chain couples TRBV5-1 to TRBJ1-1, with 9 bases matching TRBD1. Germline V gene data show CDR1 as SGHRS and CDR2 as YFSETQ. Trimming cost V 4 bases and J 6 bases; bases outside gene matches: 10. CDR3 length: 15 amino acids.

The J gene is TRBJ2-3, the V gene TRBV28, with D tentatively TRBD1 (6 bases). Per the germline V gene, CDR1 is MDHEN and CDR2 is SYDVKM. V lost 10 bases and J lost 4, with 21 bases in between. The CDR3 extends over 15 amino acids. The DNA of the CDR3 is TGTGCCACCAATGGACAGCCGCCTCGGTCAGATACGCAGTATTTT. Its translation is CATNGQPPRSDTQYF.

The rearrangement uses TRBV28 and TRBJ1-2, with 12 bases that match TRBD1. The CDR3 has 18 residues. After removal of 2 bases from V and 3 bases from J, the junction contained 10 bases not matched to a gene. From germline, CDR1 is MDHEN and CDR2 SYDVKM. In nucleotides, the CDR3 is TGTGCCAGCAGTTTAAGGTCCGGGACAGGGGGCGGCGACTATGGCTACACCTTC. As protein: CASSLRSGTGGGDYGYTF.

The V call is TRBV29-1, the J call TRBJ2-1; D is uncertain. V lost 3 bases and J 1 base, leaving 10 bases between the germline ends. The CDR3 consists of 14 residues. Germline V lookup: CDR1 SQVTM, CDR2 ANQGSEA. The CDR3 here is CSVEGMVSYNEQFF. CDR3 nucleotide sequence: TGCAGCGTTGAGGGAATGGTATCCTACAATGAGCAGTTCTTC.

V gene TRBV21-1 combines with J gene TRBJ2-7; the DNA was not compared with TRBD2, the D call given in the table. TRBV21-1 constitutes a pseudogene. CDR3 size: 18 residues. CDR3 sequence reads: CASSKGSVAGGPSYEQYF. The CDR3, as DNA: TGTGCCAGCAGCAAAGGTTCGGTAGCGGGAGGGCCGTCCTACGAGCAGTACTTC.

Here the CDR3 reads CASSLEWGISTDTQYF. For the CDR3, the DNA is TGTGCCAGCAGCTTAGAATGGGGGATAAGCACAGATACGCAGTATTTT. V gene TRBV7-2 combines with J gene TRBJ2-3; D might be TRBD1 or TRBD2, each matching 5 bases. The CDR3 has 16 amino acids. V shed 1 base and J shed 0 bases, with 11 bases lying between them. Germline V lookup: CDR1 SGHTA, CDR2 FQGNSA. The variable domain in full, completed from reference TRBV7-2 and TRBJ2-3, reads GAGVSQSPSNKVTEKGKDVELRCDPISGHTALYWYRQSLGQGLEFLIYFQGNSAPDKSGLPSDRFSAERTGGSVSTLTIQRTQQEDSAVYLCASSLEWGISTDTQYFGPGTRLTVL.

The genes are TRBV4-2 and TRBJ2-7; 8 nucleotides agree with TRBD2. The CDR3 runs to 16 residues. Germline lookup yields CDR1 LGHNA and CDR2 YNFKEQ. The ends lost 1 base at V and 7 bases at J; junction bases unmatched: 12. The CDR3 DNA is TGTGCCAGCAGCCAAGGAGAACGGTGGGAGCGGGGGGAGCAGTACTTC. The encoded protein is CASSQGERWERGEQYF.

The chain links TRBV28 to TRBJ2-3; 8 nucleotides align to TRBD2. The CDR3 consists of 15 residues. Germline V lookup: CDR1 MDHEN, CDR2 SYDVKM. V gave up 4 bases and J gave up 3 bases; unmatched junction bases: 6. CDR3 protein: CASSYRGGGTDTQYF. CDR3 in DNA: TGTGCCAGCAGTTACCGGGGGGGAGGAACAGATACGCAGTATTTT. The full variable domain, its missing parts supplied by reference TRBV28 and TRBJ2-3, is DVKVTQSSRYLVKRTGEKVFLECVQDMDHENMFWYRQDPGLGLRLIYFSYDVKMKEKGDIPEGYSVSREKKERFSLILESASTNQTSMYLCASSYRGGGTDTQYFGPGTRLTVL.

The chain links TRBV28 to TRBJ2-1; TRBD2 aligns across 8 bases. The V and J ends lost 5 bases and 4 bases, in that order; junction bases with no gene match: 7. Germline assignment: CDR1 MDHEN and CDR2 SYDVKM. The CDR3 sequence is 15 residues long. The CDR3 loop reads CASSPPTSGYNEQFF. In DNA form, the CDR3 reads TGTGCCAGCAGTCCCCCTACTAGCGGTTACAATGAGCAGTTCTTC.